This T cell receptor (beta chain) was observed in a study of shared clonotypes between healthy human individuals. Clones were read by immunoSEQ multiplex PCR, and TCRdb kept only the in-frame ones, dropping some. Of millions of clones in the sample, 95% were seen once. This CDR3 spans 12 amino acids. Deletions cut 7 bases from V and 3 bases from J, with 9 bases between. Germline CDR1 and CDR2: SNHLY and FYNNEI. Specimen: naive CD4+ T cells sorted from blood. Subset described: CD45RA+ positively selected. The chain uses TRBV2 and TRBJ1-2; the D is unclear. The receptor's source is a man between 18 and 35 years old in good health. The CDR3 bases are TGTGCCAGCAACCAACAGTACTATGGCTACACCTTC. Protein: CASNQQYYGYTF.